Here is one T cell receptor (beta chain) with its context. Its specificity is not known. Time point described: pre-sensitization, week 0. As to treatment: therapeutic diphenylcyclopropenone sensitization with weekly scalp DPC. This entry belongs to a study of human T cells and chemical hapten exposure. General study results and limits: A positive correlation with patch test score was shown by PT1 expanded TCR counts. Donors had alopecia, so their immune response may differ from healthy people's. While controls formed fewer of them, expanded TCRs formed significantly more large CDR3 similarity clusters.

This CDR3 comprises 17 residues. V lost 6 bases and J lost 6; bases outside the gene matches: 11. Single cDNA molecules in the library carried unique molecular identifiers attached during preparation. TCRdb independently ran MiXCR on the RACE reads; one entry per CDR3 protein. The data contain some 250,000 distinct CDR3 sequences, around 7.7% of them seen just once; the ten biggest clones take up more than 0.95%. This chain links TRBV12-3 or TRBV12-4 with TRBJ2-2; the match to TRBD2 covers 12 bases. Sequenced material: whole blood, taken in connection with sensitization to the hapten diphenylcyclopropenone (DPC). This clonotype originated in a man aged 18 to 29 with alopecia areata. Some clones in this sample may be carry-over from other donors' samples. CDR3 coding DNA: TGTGCCAGCAGCCGTTTAGGACTAGCGGGGCCCTCCGGGGAGCTGTTTTTT. It encodes CASSRLGLAGPSGELFF.